The rows below give T cell receptor beta chains drawn from one sample of a study of cytomegalovirus exposure and HLA in healthy donors. TCRdb keeps only in-frame clones here, not all; method: immunoSEQ multiplex PCR. The sample lists about 120,000 clones, 83% occurring once. The sample consisted of PBMCs. These receptor sequences come from a woman aged 40 to 50 in good health and CMV-seropositive. CDR3s include the opening cysteine and the closing phenylalanine or tryptophan. The order of the fields is V gene, CDR3 protein.

V: TRBV29-1; CDR3: CSVARGGPQETQYF
V: TRBV7-9; CDR3: CASSRGTSGTYSGGQFF
V: TRBV28; CDR3: CASRPGTYEQYF
V: TRBV19; CDR3: CASSIKGAGAETQYF
V: TRBV6-5; CDR3: CASSYSVMTGEGEAFF
V: TRBV6-4; CDR3: CASGSTLGEQYF
V: TRBV7-3; CDR3: CASSWLAGNEQFF
V: TRBV21-1; CDR3: CARKTSGVIKQDYEQYF
V: TRBV6-6; CDR3: CAAGTVSYEQYF
V: TRBV30; CDR3: CAWSVGQEQFF
V: TRBV4-1; CDR3: CASRVGTGAYEQYF
V: TRBV9; CDR3: CASSVYGSPPSTDTQYF
V: TRBV10-3; CDR3: CASGASSGIAETQYF
V: TRBV6-5; CDR3: CASSYDKQGGGSEQFF
V: TRBV6-5; CDR3: CASSYSQGNYGYTF
V: TRBV19; CDR3: CASSMDSDSETQYF
V: TRBV5-5; CDR3: CASSLTGVNYEQYF
V: TRBV27; CDR3: CAASTGRNQPQHF
V: TRBV6-6; CDR3: CASSYSTNTDTQYF
V: TRBV5-6; CDR3: CASSQLYGTDPYNYGYTF
V: TRBV28; CDR3: CASSLTSPGQGNNEKLFF
V: TRBV19; CDR3: CASSIWTGGAANYGYTF
V: TRBV6-1; CDR3: CASRTAFGTDTQYF
V: TRBV28; CDR3: CASSPYRDNQPQHF
V: TRBV30; CDR3: CAWSVSGYTWELFF
V: TRBV19; CDR3: CASSHQAPAEQYF
V: TRBV5-1; CDR3: CASSPGQGWDYGYTF
V: TRBV28; CDR3: CASSLNRGPSGYTF
V: TRBV30; CDR3: CAWSEQGGIGNTIYF
V: TRBV6-5; CDR3: CASSLHSGANVLTF
V: TRBV5-5; CDR3: CASSLDLTGFTYEQYF
V: TRBV19; CDR3: CASSPRGRGYTF
V: TRBV4-2; CDR3: CASSQDYRNTGELFF
V: TRBV5-1; CDR3: CASSFWAASVYNEQFF
V: TRBV29-1; CDR3: CSAGDRGYTF
V: TRBV15; CDR3: CATSHGQGDTDTQYF
V: TRBV28; CDR3: CASRVGDTEAFF